This TCR beta chain was identified during a study of OX40 agonist ivuxolimab in advanced cancers. Study in general: Ivuxolimab, which is an agonistic anti-OX40 (CD134) antibody, was administered to the patients. The patients received ivuxolimab by intravenous route every 2 weeks at 0.01 to 10 mg/kg. Males comprised roughly four fifths of the group, whose mean age was approximately 61 years (range 23 to 79). Patients enrolled in dose escalation were diagnosed with hepatocellular carcinoma, melanoma, renal cell or head and neck cancer.

This CDR3 comprises 14 residues. Germline CDR1 is SNHLY and CDR2 is FYNNEI. V shed 4 bases, J shed 2 bases, and the junction held 4 bases outside the gene matches. Assay used: immunoSEQ multiplex PCR; TCRdb lists only in-frame clones, some missing. The data contain about 79,000 clones, about 94% of them singletons. This specimen consisted of CD4+ or CD8+ T cells sorted from blood, obtained in a trial of the OX40 agonist ivuxolimab. The chain employs TRBV2 and TRBJ1-1; 7 bases agree with TRBD1. The TCR originated in an adult with an advanced solid tumor such as melanoma, head and neck, liver or kidney cancer. CDR3 sequence: CASSGTGVNTEAFF. The DNA for the CDR3 is TGTGCCAGCAGTGGGACAGGAGTAAACACTGAAGCTTTCTTT. Drawing the rest from reference TRBV2 and TRBJ1-1, the complete variable domain is EPEVTQTPSHQVTQMGQEVILRCVPISNHLYFYWYRQILGQKVEFLVSFYNNEISEKSEIFDDQFSVERPDGSNFTLKIRSTKLEDSAMYFCASSGTGVNTEAFFGQGTRLTVV.